These 10 T cell receptor beta chains were all obtained from the same sample, sequenced in a study of blood T cell repertoires in COVID-19. The table came from immunoSEQ multiplex PCR; TCRdb's copy has only in-frame clones and leaves some out. The profile shows fewer than 150,000 clones, about 85% of them singletons. The specimen was peripheral blood. These receptors were collected from a man in his forties with acute or convalescent COVID-19.

The chain combines TRBV11-2 with TRBJ1-2; 8 bases agree with TRBD1. Germline-derived CDR1 and CDR2 are SGHAT and FQNNGV. V gave up 4 bases and J gave up 2 bases; unmatched junction bases: 9. This CDR3 region has 16 residues. The CDR3 reads CASSSYRDRKNYGYTF. In DNA form, the CDR3 reads TGTGCCAGCAGCTCTTACCGGGACAGGAAAAACTATGGCTACACCTTC.

This chain connects TRBV10-3 to TRBJ2-3; 12 nucleotides align to TRBD2. V was clipped by 3 bases and J by 4 bases; unmatched bases: 5. The CDR3 has 16 residues. Germline CDR1 reads ENHRY; CDR2 reads SYGVKD. DNA of the CDR3: TGTGCCATCAGTGATCTAGCGGGGGGGAGCCCAGATACGCAGTATTTT. As protein: CAISDLAGGSPDTQYF.

The J gene is TRBJ2-7, the V gene TRBV6-2 or TRBV6-3; TRBD1 is a possible D gene (6 bases). V lost 5 bases, J lost 3 bases, and 20 bases lay in between. The germline V gene has CDR1 MNHEY and CDR2 SVGEGT. This CDR3 has 16 residues. CDR3 sequence (DNA): TGTGCCAGCAGTGGAGTGGGACACGGAGAGTACTACGAGCAGTACTTC. Protein sequence: CASSGVGHGEYYEQYF.

This clone has a single count. The V and J genes are TRBV3-1 (or the pseudogene TRBV3-2) and TRBJ2-7; tentatively, D is TRBD2 (6 bases). Germline lookup yields CDR1 LGHDT and CDR2 YNNKEL (reference sequence). The CDR3 length is 13 residues. Trimming stripped 0 bases from V and 6 bases from J, with 9 bases between. Written as DNA, the CDR3 is TGTGCCAGCAGCCAAGATAGCGGCAGCGAGCAGTACTTC. Translation: CASSQDSGSEQYF.

This chain connects TRBV24-1 to TRBJ2-3, with 10 bases identical to TRBD1. The CDR3 length is 15 residues. After removal of 12 bases from V and 4 bases from J, the junction contained 12 bases not matched to a gene. The germline gives CDR1 KGHDR, CDR2 SFDVKD. The CDR3 sequence is CASSAGQGRADTQYF. The CDR3 DNA is TGTGCCTCTTCGGCGGGACAGGGGAGAGCAGATACGCAGTATTTT.

The rearrangement uses TRBV9 and TRBJ2-5, with 7 bases matching TRBD2. With 0 bases clipped from V and 5 bases from J, the junction kept 7 bases outside the gene matches. Germline V gene data show CDR1 as SGDLS and CDR2 as YYNGEE. CDR3 length: 15 amino acids. CDR3 residues: CASSVGGGGLETQYF. CDR3 DNA sequence: TGTGCCAGCAGCGTAGGTGGGGGGGGTCTTGAGACCCAGTACTTC.

A single count supports this clone. V gene TRBV5-8 combines with J gene TRBJ2-1, with 8 bases fitting TRBD2. The CDR3 is 15 residues long. Germline values: CDR1 SGHTS, CDR2 YDEGEE. The V segment lost 3 bases and the J segment 9 bases; nucleotides outside the gene matches: 11. CDR3 residues: CASSWASGLGGEQFF. The DNA of the CDR3 is TGTGCCAGCAGCTGGGCTAGCGGGCTGGGCGGTGAGCAGTTCTTC.

This rearrangement joins TRBV15 to TRBJ2-7; tentatively, D is TRBD1 (6 bases). The length of the CDR3 is 14 residues. V was trimmed by 3 bases and J by 1 base, leaving 10 bases between them. The germline V gene encodes CDR1 LNHNV and CDR2 YYDKDF (reference sequence). CDR3 DNA sequence: TGTGCCACCAGCAGGGACAGCCGATCCTACGAGCAGTACTTC. Its translation is CATSRDSRSYEQYF.

This chain uses TRBV29-1 with TRBJ2-2; possible D gene TRBD2, 6 bases. Trimming removed 8 bases from V and 7 bases from J, with 14 bases in between. Per the germline V gene, CDR1 is SQVTM and CDR2 is ANQGSEA. This CDR3 spans 12 amino acids. The CDR3 nucleotides are TGCAGCACCTGGGGGGTTAACGGGGAGCTGTTTTTT. It translates to CSTWGVNGELFF.

This clone is a singleton in its sample. V usage is TRBV10-1 and J usage is TRBJ2-7; 7 bases map to TRBD1. The trim removed 0 bases at V and 6 bases at J, leaving 14 bases unmatched. The CDR3 extends over 17 amino acids. CDR1 and CDR2 (germline): WNHNN, SYGVQD (reference sequence). CDR3 sequence: CASSESGRRGLQGEQYF. The CDR3 DNA follows: TGCGCCAGCAGTGAGTCAGGGAGAAGGGGGCTGCAAGGCGAGCAGTACTTC.